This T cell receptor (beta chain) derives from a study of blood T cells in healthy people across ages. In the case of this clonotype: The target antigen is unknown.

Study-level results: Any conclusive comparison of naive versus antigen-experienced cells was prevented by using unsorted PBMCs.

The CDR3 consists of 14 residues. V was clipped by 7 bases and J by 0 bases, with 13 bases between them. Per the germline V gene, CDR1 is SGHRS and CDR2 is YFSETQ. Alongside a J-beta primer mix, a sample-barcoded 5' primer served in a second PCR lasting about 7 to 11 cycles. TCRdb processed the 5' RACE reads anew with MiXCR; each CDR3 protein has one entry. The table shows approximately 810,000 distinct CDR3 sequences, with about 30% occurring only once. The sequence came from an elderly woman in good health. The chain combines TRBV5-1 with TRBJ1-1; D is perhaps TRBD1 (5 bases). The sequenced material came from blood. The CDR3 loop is CASQAGPLNTEAFF. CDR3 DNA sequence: TGCGCCAGCCAAGCGGGACCGCTGAACACTGAAGCTTTCTTT.